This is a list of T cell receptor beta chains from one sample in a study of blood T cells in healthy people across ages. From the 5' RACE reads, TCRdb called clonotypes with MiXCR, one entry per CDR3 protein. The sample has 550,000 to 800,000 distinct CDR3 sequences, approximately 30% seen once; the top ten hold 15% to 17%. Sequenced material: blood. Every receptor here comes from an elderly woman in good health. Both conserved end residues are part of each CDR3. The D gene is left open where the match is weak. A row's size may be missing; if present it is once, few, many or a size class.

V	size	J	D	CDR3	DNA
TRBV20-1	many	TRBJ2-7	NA	CSARVSGTTSSYEQYF	TGCAGTGCTAGGGTTTCCGGGACAACGAGCTCCTACGAGCAGTACTTC
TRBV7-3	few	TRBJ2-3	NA	CASSLYPTGRGTDTQYF	TGTGCCAGCAGCTTGTATCCTACCGGGAGAGGCACAGATACGCAGTATTTT
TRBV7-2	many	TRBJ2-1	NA	CASSLPALGQFF	TGTGCCAGCAGCTTGCCAGCTTTAGGGCAGTTCTTC
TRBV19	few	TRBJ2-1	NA	CASSKSPGPGRDNEQFF	TGTGCCAGTAGTAAATCCCCGGGACCCGGGCGGGACAATGAGCAGTTCTTC
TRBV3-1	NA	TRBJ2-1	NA	CASSQSDLALGREQFF	TGTGCCAGCAGCCAAAGTGACCTCGCGCTTGGCAGAGAGCAGTTCTTC
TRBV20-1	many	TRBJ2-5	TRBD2	CSARGPGGGQETQYF	TGCAGTGCTAGAGGGCCGGGGGGGGGCCAAGAGACCCAGTACTTC
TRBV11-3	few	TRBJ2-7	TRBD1	CASSPGDAGGEQYF	TGTGCCAGCAGCCCCGGGGACGCAGGGGGCGAGCAGTACTTC
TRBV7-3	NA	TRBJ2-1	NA	CTSGPFLGRGNEQFF	TGTACCAGCGGTCCCTTTTTAGGCCGGGGCAATGAGCAGTTCTTC
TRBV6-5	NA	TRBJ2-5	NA	CASSRRGGQETQYF	TGTGCCAGCAGTCGCAGGGGTGGGCAAGAGACCCAGTACTTC
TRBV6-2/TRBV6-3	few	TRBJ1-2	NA	CASSYDSVYGYTF	TGTGCCAGCAGTTACGATTCAGTCTATGGCTACACCTTC
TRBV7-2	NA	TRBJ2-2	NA	CASRGTVAGELFF	TGTGCCAGCAGGGGGACGGTGGCCGGGGAGCTGTTTTTT
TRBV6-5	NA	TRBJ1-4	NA	CARSYSRAVEELFF	TGTGCCCGCAGTTACTCGAGAGCGGTTGAGGAACTGTTTTTT
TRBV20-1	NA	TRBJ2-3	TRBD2	CSATPAGVGTDTQYF	TGCAGTGCTACCCCGGCGGGAGTAGGCACAGATACGCAGTATTTT
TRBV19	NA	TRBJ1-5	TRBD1	CASSTTGAGQPQHF	TGTGCCAGTAGTACGACAGGGGCGGGACAGCCCCAGCATTTT
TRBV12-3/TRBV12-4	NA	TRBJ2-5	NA	CASQLRSQETQYF	TGTGCCAGCCAGTTGAGGTCCCAAGAGACCCAGTACTTC
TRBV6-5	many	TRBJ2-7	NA	CASSFQGGQYF	TGTGCCAGCAGTTTCCAGGGGGGGCAGTACTTC
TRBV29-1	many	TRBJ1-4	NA	CSVKGPMHEKLFF	TGCAGCGTTAAGGGACCTATGCATGAAAAACTGTTTTTT
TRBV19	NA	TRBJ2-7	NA	CASSGGGGVYEQYF	TGTGCCAGTAGCGGGGGCGGCGGGGTCTACGAGCAGTACTTC
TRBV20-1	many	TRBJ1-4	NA	CSARPFGTVDEKLFF	TGCAGTGCTAGACCCTTCGGCACCGTAGATGAAAAACTGTTTTTT
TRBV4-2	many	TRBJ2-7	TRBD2	CASSQGGTSGTSYEQYF	TGTGCCAGCAGCCAAGGCGGGACTAGCGGGACCTCCTACGAGCAGTACTTC
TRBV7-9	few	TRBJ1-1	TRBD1	CASSPMTGAEAFF	TGTGCCAGCAGCCCAATGACAGGGGCTGAAGCTTTCTTT
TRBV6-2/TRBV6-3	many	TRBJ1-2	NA	CASTWRPYYGYTF	TGTGCCAGCACCTGGAGGCCCTATTATGGCTACACCTTC
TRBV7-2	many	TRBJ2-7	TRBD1	CASSLDRGRRDEQYF	TGTGCCAGCAGCTTAGACAGGGGGCGAAGGGACGAGCAGTACTTC
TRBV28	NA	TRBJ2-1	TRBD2	CAIASGAEGDNEQFF	TGTGCCATCGCTAGCGGGGCGGAGGGGGACAATGAGCAGTTCTTC
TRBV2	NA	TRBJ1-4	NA	CAGSAWTPAANEKLFF	TGTGCCGGCAGTGCCTGGACACCCGCGGCTAATGAAAAACTGTTTTTT
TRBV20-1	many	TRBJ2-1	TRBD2	CSVPVGTRINEQFF	TGCAGTGTGCCGGTTGGGACTAGAATCAATGAGCAGTTCTTC
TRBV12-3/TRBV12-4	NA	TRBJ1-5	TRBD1	CASSITGTAVNQPQHF	TGTGCCAGCAGCATAACCGGGACAGCAGTCAATCAGCCCCAGCATTTT
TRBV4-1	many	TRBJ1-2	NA	CASSPTDFYGYTF	TGCGCCAGCAGTCCGACCGACTTTTATGGCTACACCTTC
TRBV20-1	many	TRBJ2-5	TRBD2	CSPEASGGRETQYF	TGCAGCCCCGAGGCTAGCGGGGGGAGAGAGACCCAGTACTTC
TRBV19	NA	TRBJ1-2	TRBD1	CASNLGTGRNYGYTF	TGTGCCAGTAACCTCGGGACAGGGAGGAACTATGGCTACACCTTC
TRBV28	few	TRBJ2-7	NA	CASRERGSRAEQYF	TGTGCCAGCAGGGAAAGGGGATCGAGAGCCGAGCAGTACTTC
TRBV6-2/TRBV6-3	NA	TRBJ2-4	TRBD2	CASSYFREGNEQYF	TGTGCCAGCAGTTACTTCAGGGAGGGCAATGAGCAGTACTTC
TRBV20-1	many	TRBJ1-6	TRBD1	CSTTGQGGSVNSPLHF	TGCAGTACGACCGGCCAGGGGGGCAGCGTCAATTCACCCCTCCACTTT
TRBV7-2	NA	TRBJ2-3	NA	CASSLDWATDTQYF	TGTGCCAGCAGCTTAGACTGGGCCACAGATACGCAGTATTTT
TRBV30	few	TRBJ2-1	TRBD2	CAWSPSGLVSGNEQFF	TGTGCCTGGAGTCCTAGCGGACTAGTTTCGGGCAATGAGCAGTTCTTC
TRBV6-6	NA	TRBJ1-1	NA	CVSPPAGRGAEAFF	TGTGTCAGCCCCCCCGCGGGCAGGGGCGCTGAAGCTTTCTTT
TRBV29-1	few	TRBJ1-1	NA	CSSQGGGQAFF	TGCAGCTCCCAAGGGGGGGGGCAAGCTTTCTTT
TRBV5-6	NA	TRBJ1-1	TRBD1	CASSLTRTGGTEAFF	TGTGCCAGCAGCTTAACTCGGACAGGGGGCACTGAAGCTTTCTTT
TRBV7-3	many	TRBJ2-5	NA	CATLPGSIETQYF	TGTGCCACCTTACCGGGGAGCATAGAGACCCAGTACTTC
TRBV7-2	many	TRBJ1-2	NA	CASRGTYYGYTF	TGTGCCAGCCGGGGCACCTACTATGGCTACACCTTC
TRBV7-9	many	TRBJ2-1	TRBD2	CASSLRSTSGYNEQFF	TGTGCCAGCAGCTTGCGGTCAACTAGCGGATACAATGAGCAGTTCTTC
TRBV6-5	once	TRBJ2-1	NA	CASSYTRGSYNEQFF	TGTGCCAGCAGTTACACCAGGGGATCCTACAATGAGCAGTTCTTC
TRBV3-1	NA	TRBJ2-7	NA	CASSGGLLGPEQYF	TGTGCCAGCAGCGGGGGACTGCTGGGGCCCGAGCAGTACTTC
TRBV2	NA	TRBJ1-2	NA	CASSVSRQLYGYTF	TGTGCCAGCAGTGTTAGTCGGCAGCTCTATGGCTACACCTTC
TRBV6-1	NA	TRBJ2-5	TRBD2	CASSLRGSGGSLQETQYF	TGTGCCAGCAGTCTGCGGGGTAGCGGGGGGTCACTTCAAGAGACCCAGTACTTC